This T cell receptor beta chain emerged from a study of T cell responses to AZD1222 COVID-19 vaccine (dated by TCRdb to the early 2020s). Broadly, across the study: Because spike-specific TCR depth and breadth did not differ between the two schedules, AZD1222 recipients who got a second dose at roughly 4 weeks were pooled with those who got a second dose at roughly 12 weeks. A total of about 230 trial participants underwent TCR sequencing, of whom 207 received two doses of AZD1222 and around 25 received two doses of the MenACWY control vaccine. Trial participants were enrolled by age into subgroups of 18-55, 56-69 and 70-plus years, and roughly 150, 30 and 60 TCR-sequenced participants, respectively, were included in these subgroups. Study-wide findings and limitations: A significant rise in spike-specific TCR breadth and depth was observed after two AZD1222 doses relative to day 0 and relative to MenACWY recipients. Most participants were white British and females outnumbered males, and the authors suggested that clonal diversity may have been underestimated. The whole spike protein was spanned by vaccine-associated CD4 TCRs, and dominant responses were seen in regions 160-218 and 743-854. In the small 56-69-year group, the increase in depth fell short of significance, most likely because of low power. Because no samples from the day 14 peak response were available, repertoires could be characterized only after the peak T cell response. Reportedly, close to half of the unique spike-specific TCRs recognized epitopes lying outside the regions that are mutated in the B.1.351 and B.1.1.7 variants. Only 5 to 7 AZD1222 recipients were SARS-CoV-2 seropositive at baseline, limiting conclusions about previously exposed vaccinees.

Remarks on this clone: There is no known antigen for this receptor. The record has no base qualities; no much larger clone is one base away.

Explained via the paper, the time point label denotes: baseline before first vaccination. Samples from vaccinated people were obtained from the UK trials COV001 and COV002, which included a single-blind randomized controlled phase 2/3 trial of AZD1222 (ChAdOx1 nCoV-19) in healthy adults. For TCRbeta chain sequencing, PBMC samples were collected from trial participants at day 0 and at day 28 after the second dose. The CDR3 regions of human TCRbeta chains were subjected to immunosequencing. On the study's bioinformatics: Repertoire TCRs were checked for matches against a reference library of SARS-CoV-2-specific TCRs that had been generated using the MIRA antigen-specificity platform. Breadth meant the fraction of unique TCRs that were SARS-CoV-2-associated, whereas depth meant the fraction of total T cells that were SARS-CoV-2-associated. Using the MIRA data, each spike-specific TCR was assigned both to the spike region to which the TCR was reactive and to a CD4 or CD8 class. Log10-transformed breadth and depth values were compared by one-way ANOVA with Sidak's multiple comparisons tests. Entries here come from immuneACCESS through TCRdb and include only in-frame sequences with V and J called. Some clones fail to appear in such tables; in the studies checked, an unresolved V gene covers under half of the shortfall, and the cause of the remainder is unknown. V and J calls and clone size are given by that table; D and trimming were obtained from the DNA. Here the sample has 120,000 to 150,000 clones; approximately 94% occur a single time. The top ten clones comprise 1.9% of the sample.

The germline V gene provides CDR1 SGHDN and CDR2 FVKESK. Including the terminal cysteine and phenylalanine, the CDR3 comprises 15 residues. Kept here is only the CDR3 DNA, which spans 45 bases and is read in frame from base 1. The junction shows trimming of 1 base on V and 2 bases on J, plus 6 bases between the germline ends. The starting material was peripheral blood, obtained on day 0 of AZD1222 vaccination. This chain joins TRBV14 to TRBJ2-6; there is no confident call for the D gene. The TCR comes from an adult in good health. The encoded CDR3 is CASSQGAAGANVLTF. The nucleotide sequence is TGTGCCAGCAGCCAAGGGGCAGCTGGGGCCAACGTCCTGACTTTC.